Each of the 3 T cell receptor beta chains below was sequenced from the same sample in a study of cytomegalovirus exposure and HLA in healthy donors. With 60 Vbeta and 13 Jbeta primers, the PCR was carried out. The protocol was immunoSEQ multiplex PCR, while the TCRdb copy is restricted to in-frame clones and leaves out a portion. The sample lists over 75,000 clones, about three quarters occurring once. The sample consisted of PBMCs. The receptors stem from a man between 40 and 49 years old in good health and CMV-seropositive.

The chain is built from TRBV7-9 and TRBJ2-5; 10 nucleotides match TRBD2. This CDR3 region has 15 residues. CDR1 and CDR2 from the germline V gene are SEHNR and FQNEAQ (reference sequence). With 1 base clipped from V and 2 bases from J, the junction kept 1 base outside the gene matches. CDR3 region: CASSLGTSGQETQYF. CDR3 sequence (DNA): TGTGCCAGCAGCTTAGGGACTAGCGGACAAGAGACCCAGTACTTC.

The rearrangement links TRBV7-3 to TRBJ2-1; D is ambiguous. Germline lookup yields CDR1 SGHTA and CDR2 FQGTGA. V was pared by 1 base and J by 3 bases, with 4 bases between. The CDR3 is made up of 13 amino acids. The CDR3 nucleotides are TGTGCCAGCAGCTTAAACAGCTACAATGAGCAGTTCTTC. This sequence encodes CASSLNSYNEQFF.

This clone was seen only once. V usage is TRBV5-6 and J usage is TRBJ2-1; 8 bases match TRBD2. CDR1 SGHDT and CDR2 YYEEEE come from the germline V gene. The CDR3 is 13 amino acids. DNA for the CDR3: TGTGCGACCGGGGGGGCAGGCTACAATGAGCAGTTCTTC. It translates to CATGGAGYNEQFF.